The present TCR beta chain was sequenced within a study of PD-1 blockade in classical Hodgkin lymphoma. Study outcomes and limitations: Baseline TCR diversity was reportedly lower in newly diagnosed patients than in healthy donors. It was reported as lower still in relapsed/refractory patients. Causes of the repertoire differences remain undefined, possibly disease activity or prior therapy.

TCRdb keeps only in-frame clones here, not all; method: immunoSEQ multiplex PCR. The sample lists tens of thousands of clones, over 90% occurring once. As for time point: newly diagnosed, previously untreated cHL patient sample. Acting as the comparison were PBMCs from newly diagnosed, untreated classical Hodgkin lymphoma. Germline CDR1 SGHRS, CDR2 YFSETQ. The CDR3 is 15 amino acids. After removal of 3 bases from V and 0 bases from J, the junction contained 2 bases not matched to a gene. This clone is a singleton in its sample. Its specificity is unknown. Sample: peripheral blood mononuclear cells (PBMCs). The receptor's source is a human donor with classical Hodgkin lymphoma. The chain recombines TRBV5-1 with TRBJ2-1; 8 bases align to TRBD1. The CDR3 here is CASSSGQVSYNEQFF. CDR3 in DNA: TGCGCCAGCAGCTCGGGACAGGTCTCCTACAATGAGCAGTTCTTC.